This passage covers 22 T cell receptor beta chains from one sample sequenced in a study of beta chain features in type 1 diabetes. Expressed TCRB transcripts were sequenced after all isolated RNA was converted to cDNA. Clones were sequenced by immunoSEQ multiplex PCR, and TCRdb holds only the in-frame ones, with some missing. This table has hundreds of thousands of clones, approximately 30% appearing once. The sequenced material came from naive CD4+ T cells from blood. All receptors come from a man aged 18 to 30 in good health.

The chain uses TRBV14 and TRBJ2-7, with D perhaps matching TRBD2 (5 bases). This CDR3 contains 14 residues. V lost 5 bases and J 5 bases, leaving 16 bases between the germline ends. In germline, CDR1 is SGHDN, CDR2 FVKESK. CDR3 loop: CASSTGLFPDEQYF. The CDR3 region has the DNA TGTGCCAGCAGCACCGGACTGTTTCCTGACGAGCAGTACTTC.

A word on this clone: This clone may be a read error of a much larger clone one base away. This CDR3 is also generated by other DNA sequences in the sample. The chain employs TRBV19 and TRBJ2-5; unclear D gene. The CDR3 has 11 amino acids. Germline lookup yields CDR1 LNHDA and CDR2 SQIVND (reference sequence). V was clipped by 2 bases and J by 5 bases, with 3 bases between them. CDR3 in amino acids: CASSIRETQYF. CDR3 coding DNA: TGTGCCAGTAGTATACGGGAGACCCAGTACTTC.

This clone was seen more than once but under ten times. V is TRBV15 and J is TRBJ2-7, with D unclear. V lost 0 bases to trimming and J lost 6 bases, with 9 bases between them. The CDR3 contains 13 residues. CDR1 and CDR2 (germline): LNHNV, YYDKDF (reference sequence). The CDR3 region is CATSRDITGEQYF. In nucleotides, the CDR3 is TGTGCCACCAGCAGAGATATTACCGGCGAGCAGTACTTC.

This clone was observed once. The J gene is TRBJ2-7, the V gene TRBV18; 7 nucleotides agree with TRBD1. The CDR3 extends over 14 amino acids. The germline V gene encodes CDR1 KGHSH and CDR2 LQKENI. V gave up 3 bases and J gave up 5 bases; unmatched junction bases: 7. DNA for the CDR3: TGTGCCAGCTCACCGAGACAGGGTATCCACGAGCAGTACTTC. Translating it yields CASSPRQGIHEQYF.

This clone was observed a handful of times. The genes are TRBV30 and TRBJ1-1; TRBD1 matches at 8 bases. With V trimmed by 3 bases and J by 7 bases, 10 bases remained unmatched. Germline lookup yields CDR1 GTSNPN and CDR2 SVGIG (reference sequence). The CDR3 consists of 14 residues. CDR3 residues: CAWRVQGASSEAFF. The DNA of the CDR3 is TGTGCCTGGAGAGTCCAGGGGGCTTCGAGTGAAGCTTTCTTT.

The chain carries TRBV4-1 and TRBJ2-1, with 7 bases that match TRBD2. Germline values: CDR1 MGHRA, CDR2 YSYEKL. V lost 1 base, J lost 8 bases, and 11 bases stayed unmatched. The CDR3 runs 16 residues. The DNA of the CDR3 is TGCGCCAGCAGCCAAGTGCTTGGCGGGAGTAGGGATGAGCAGTTCTTC. This codes for CASSQVLGGSRDEQFF.

As for this clone: Within the sample, other DNA sequences also encode this same CDR3. J is TRBJ2-3 and V is TRBV7-2, with 11 bases identical to TRBD2. This CDR3 comprises 14 residues. V trimming: 3 bases; J trimming: 5 bases; junction bases outside the gene matches: 1. Germline V lookup: CDR1 SGHTA, CDR2 FQGNSA. The CDR3 sequence is CASSFGLAGDTQYF. In nucleotides, the CDR3 is TGTGCCAGCAGCTTCGGACTAGCGGGAGATACGCAGTATTTT.

The sample holds a few counts of this clone. The chain carries TRBV20-1 and TRBJ2-3; D is ambiguous. V was clipped by 6 bases and J by 9 bases, with 10 bases between them. The CDR3 covers 10 residues. From germline, CDR1 is DFQATT and CDR2 SNEGSKA (reference sequence). This chain's CDR3 is CSASYDTQYF. Written as DNA, the CDR3 is TGCAGTGCGTCGTATGACACGCAGTATTTT.

Note on this clone: A read error may account for a junction end that differs from germline. The rearrangement joins TRBV7-9 to TRBJ1-2; no clear D. This CDR3 has 14 amino acids. The germline V gene encodes CDR1 SEHNR and CDR2 FQNEAQ (reference sequence). This chain's CDR3 is CASSPAQDHYGRPF. The CDR3 bases are TGTGCCAGCAGCCCAGCGCAGGACCACTATGGCAGGCCCTTC. The variable domain in full, completed from reference TRBV7-9 and TRBJ1-2, reads DTGVSQNPRHKITKRGQNVTFRCDPISEHNRLYWYRQTLGQGPEFLTYFQNEAQLEKSRLLSDRFSAERPKGSFSTLEIQRTEQGDSAMYLCASSPAQDHYGRPFGSGTRLTVV.

The chain carries TRBV6-6 and TRBJ2-5, with D perhaps given as TRBD1 or TRBD2 (5 bases each). V was cut by 4 bases and J by 7 bases, with 13 bases left in between. CDR3 size: 13 residues. From germline, CDR1 is MNHNY and CDR2 SVGAGI (reference sequence). The CDR3: CASSSGTLRTQYF. The CDR3 DNA follows: TGTGCCAGCAGTTCCGGGACCCTTAGGACCCAGTACTTC.

There are a few counts of this clone. This chain links TRBV29-1 with TRBJ2-1; 7 nucleotides line up with TRBD2. Germline V gene data show CDR1 as SQVTM and CDR2 as ANQGSEA. J lost 6 bases, V lost 1 base, and 18 bases had no gene match. The CDR3 has 18 amino acids. The CDR3 bases are TGCAGCGTTGAAGGGGCTCGAGCGGGGACCCGCACACCCAATGAGCAGTTCTTC. Residues: CSVEGARAGTRTPNEQFF.

The gene calls are TRBV7-2 and TRBJ2-5; no clear D gene. V was pared by 3 bases and J by 9 bases, with 17 bases between. Germline CDR1 and CDR2: SGHTA and FQGNSA. The CDR3 extends over 14 amino acids. In DNA, the CDR3 is TGTGCCAGCAGCTTCGAGGTTTCCCAAAAACCCCAGTACTTC. This encodes CASSFEVSQKPQYF.

This chain links TRBV29-1 with TRBJ2-3, with D possibly called TRBD1 or TRBD2 (6 bases each). This CDR3 has 13 amino acids. Germline lookup yields CDR1 SQVTM and CDR2 ANQGSEA. Deletions cut 8 bases from V and 5 bases from J, with 17 bases between. The DNA of the CDR3 is TGCAGCATACGCAGGGGAGGACAAGATACGCAGTATTTT. Translated: CSIRRGGQDTQYF.

This clone was detected a few times. The chain employs TRBV7-3 and TRBJ2-2; D unclear. The CDR3 is made up of 13 amino acids. Germline V gene lookup returns CDR1 SGHTA and CDR2 FQGTGA. Trimming left V 5 bases short and J 8 bases short, with 12 bases between. The CDR3 DNA reads as TGTGCCAGCAGCATGTCACGGCAAGGGGAGCTGTTTTTT. This gives the protein CASSMSRQGELFF.

The chain recombines TRBV2 with TRBJ1-2, with 9 bases fitting TRBD1. V was clipped by 6 bases and J by 2 bases; unmatched bases: 4. Germline V CDR1 and CDR2: SNHLY, FYNNEI. This CDR3 spans 14 amino acids. Here the CDR3 DNA reads TGTGCCAGCAGGACACAGGGGGCGAACTATGGCTACACCTTC. It yields the protein CASRTQGANYGYTF.

The chain combines TRBV28 with TRBJ1-2, with D unclear. This CDR3 is 12 amino acids long. Per the germline V gene, CDR1 is MDHEN and CDR2 is SYDVKM. V was trimmed by 6 bases and J by 5 bases, leaving 10 bases between them. The CDR3 protein is CASSWLRYGYTF. CDR3 coding DNA: TGTGCCAGCAGCTGGCTGAGATATGGCTACACCTTC.

The genes are TRBV7-2 and TRBJ2-3; 9 bases line up with TRBD2. Germline V gene data show CDR1 as SGHTA and CDR2 as FQGNSA. The V gene end was trimmed by 3 bases and the J gene end by 0 bases; junction bases not matched to a gene: 1. CDR3 size: 15 residues. The CDR3: CASSFTSGSTDTQYF. The CDR3 coding sequence is TGTGCCAGCAGCTTTACTAGCGGGAGCACAGATACGCAGTATTTT.

The chain combines TRBV27 with TRBJ2-3, with a possible D match to TRBD2 (5 bases). V dropped 3 bases and J dropped 2 bases, with 9 bases sitting between them. The CDR3 runs to 14 residues. Germline CDR1 reads MNHEY; CDR2 reads SMNVEV (reference sequence). Here the CDR3 reads CASSLGVITDTQYF. The CDR3 coding sequence is TGTGCCAGCAGTTTGGGAGTTATCACAGATACGCAGTATTTT.

The chain employs TRBV6-1 and TRBJ2-5; 8 nucleotides agree with TRBD1. In germline, CDR1 is MNHNS, CDR2 SASEGT. Trimming removed 4 bases from V and 6 bases from J; junction bases left unmatched: 4. The CDR3 spans 13 residues. CDR3 sequence: CASSGTGHQTQYF. CDR3 in DNA: TGTGCCAGCAGTGGGACAGGGCATCAGACCCAGTACTTC.

The chain couples TRBV9 to TRBJ2-1, with a possible D match to TRBD2 (6 bases). Germline V lookup: CDR1 SGDLS, CDR2 YYNGEE. This CDR3 spans 13 amino acids. The germline V and J ends were trimmed by 4 bases and 7 bases, with 12 bases remaining between them. CDR3 amino acids: CASSPPTRNEQFF. The CDR3 nucleotides are TGTGCCAGCAGCCCACCGACTAGAAATGAGCAGTTCTTC.

In this sample, this clone turned up a few times. This chain links TRBV7-9 with TRBJ2-5; 13 bases fit TRBD2. This CDR3 spans 18 amino acids. V shed 7 bases and J 0 bases; nucleotides not matched to a gene: 11. Germline assignment: CDR1 SEHNR and CDR2 FQNEAQ (reference sequence). The CDR3 spells CASTRGTSGNMYQETQYF. The CDR3, as DNA: TGTGCCAGCACCCGAGGGACTAGCGGGAATATGTACCAAGAGACCCAGTACTTC.

The table lists this clone with a few counts. The chain employs TRBV10-3 and TRBJ2-7; 9 bases agree with TRBD1. There are 14 residues in the CDR3. The V segment lost 4 bases and the J segment 4 bases; nucleotides outside the gene matches: 5. CDR1 is ENHRY, CDR2 SYGVKD, per germline. CDR3 DNA sequence: TGTGCCATCAGTGGTGGGACAGGGACGTACGAGCAGTACTTC. Amino acid sequence: CAISGGTGTYEQYF.